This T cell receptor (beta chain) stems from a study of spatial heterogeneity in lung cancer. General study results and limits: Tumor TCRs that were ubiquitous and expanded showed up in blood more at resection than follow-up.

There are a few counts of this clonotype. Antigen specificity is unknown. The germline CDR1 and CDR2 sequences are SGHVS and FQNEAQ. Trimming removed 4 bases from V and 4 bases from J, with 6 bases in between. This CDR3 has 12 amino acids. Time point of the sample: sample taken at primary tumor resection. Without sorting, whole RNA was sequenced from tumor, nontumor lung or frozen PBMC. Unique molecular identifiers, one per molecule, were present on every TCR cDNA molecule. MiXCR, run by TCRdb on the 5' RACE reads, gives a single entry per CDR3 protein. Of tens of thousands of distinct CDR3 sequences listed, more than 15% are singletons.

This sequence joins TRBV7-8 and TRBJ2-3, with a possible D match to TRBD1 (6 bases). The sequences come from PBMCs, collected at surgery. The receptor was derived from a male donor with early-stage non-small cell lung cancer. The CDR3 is CASSYRADTQYF. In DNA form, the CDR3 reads TGTGCCAGCAGCTACAGGGCAGATACGCAGTATTTT.